One TCR beta chain is described in this entry. Specified time point: sample taken at primary tumor resection. Whole RNA from tumor, nontumor lung or frozen PBMC was sequenced unsorted. TCRdb recomputed calls from the 5' RACE reads with MiXCR, one row per CDR3 protein. Here the sample spans under 100,000 distinct CDR3 sequences, roughly 10% being singletons. These data belong to a study of spatial heterogeneity in lung cancer. Trimming shortened V by 3 bases and J by 6 bases, and 11 bases separated the two germline ends. The CDR3 is 13 residues long. Germline V lookup: CDR1 LNHDA, CDR2 SQIVND (reference sequence).

Sequencing used PBMCs, obtained at surgery. The chain couples TRBV19 to TRBJ1-2; D is unclear. This receptor was taken from a male donor with early-stage non-small cell lung cancer. Here the CDR3 reads CASSMTAVNGYTF. The CDR3, as DNA: TGTGCCAGTAGTATGACGGCCGTTAATGGCTACACCTTC.